The 14 T cell receptor beta chains below come from one sample, sequenced in a study of blood T cells in healthy people across ages. Combining a sample-barcoded 5' primer with a J-beta primer mix, a second PCR ran for roughly 6 to 12 cycles. TCRdb processed the 5' RACE reads anew with MiXCR; each CDR3 protein has one entry. The sample records over 1,500,000 distinct CDR3 sequences, roughly two fifths being singletons. The material sequenced was blood. These receptors came from a human donor in good health.

This rearrangement joins TRBV7-2 to TRBJ1-4; maybe TRBD1 (5 bases). Germline CDR1 SGHTA, CDR2 FQGNSA. Trimming removed 5 bases from V and 8 bases from J, with 18 bases in between. The CDR3 runs 15 residues. CDR3 protein: CASSRDPGPGEKLFF. DNA for the CDR3: TGTGCCAGCAGCCGCGACCCGGGGCCAGGCGAAAAACTGTTTTTT.

This clonotype has only a few counts. The genes are TRBV6-2 or TRBV6-3 and TRBJ2-7, with a tentative D call TRBD1 (5 bases). Germline values: CDR1 MNHEY, CDR2 SVGEGT. This CDR3 region has 15 residues. V was trimmed by 2 bases and J by 0 bases, leaving 11 bases between them. CDR3 coding DNA: TGTGCCAGCAGTTACGGGCCAGGGTACTCCTACGAGCAGTACTTC. This encodes CASSYGPGYSYEQYF.

This clonotype was recorded many times. CDR3 protein: CSVRTRWDQGEQYF. In nucleotides, the CDR3 is TGCAGCGTTCGAACCCGGTGGGACCAAGGAGAGCAGTACTTC. The V and J genes are TRBV29-1 and TRBJ2-5, with D perhaps assigned TRBD1 or TRBD2 (5 bases each). Germline CDR1 and CDR2: SQVTM and ANQGSEA. The CDR3 contains 14 residues. Trimming removed 5 bases at V and 11 bases at J, with 24 bases between.

This clonotype was seen a handful of times. J is TRBJ1-1 and V is TRBV7-3, with no clear D. V dropped 4 bases and J dropped 5 bases, with 14 bases sitting between them. Germline CDR1 and CDR2: SGHTA and FQGTGA. This CDR3 region has 14 residues. Here the CDR3 reads CASSSKGSVTEAFF. The CDR3 DNA is TGTGCCAGCAGCTCAAAGGGTAGTGTGACTGAAGCTTTCTTT. The entire variable domain, with the rest obtained from reference TRBV7-3 and TRBJ1-1, is as follows: GAGVSQTPSNKVTEKGKYVELRCDPISGHTALYWYRQSLGQGPEFLIYFQGTGAADDSGLPNDRFFAVRPEGSVSTLKIQRTERGDSAVYLCASSSKGSVTEAFFGQGTRLTVV.

Here the CDR3 DNA reads TGCGCCAGCAGCTTGGGGGGCCGGGACTACCTCTACGAGCAGTACTTC. It is translated as CASSLGGRDYLYEQYF. V gene TRBV5-1 combines with J gene TRBJ2-7; 7 bases align to TRBD2. J was trimmed by 3 bases and V by 0 bases; bases with no gene match: 9. The CDR3 is made up of 16 amino acids. Germline CDR1 SGHRS, CDR2 YFSETQ.

This clonotype occurred a few times. The chain recombines TRBV20-1 with TRBJ2-7; TRBD1 might be the D (6 bases). There are 15 residues in the CDR3. Looked up from germline, CDR1 is DFQATT and CDR2 is SNEGSKA (reference sequence). The germline V and J ends were trimmed by 0 bases and 3 bases, with 15 bases remaining between them. CDR3 protein: CSARDPQGLGYEQYF. The CDR3 DNA reads as TGCAGTGCTAGAGATCCGCAGGGGTTGGGCTACGAGCAGTACTTC.

Points on this clonotype: The junction differs from germline at one of its ends, possibly a read error. The V gene is TRBV10-3, the J gene TRBJ1-2, with D tentatively TRBD1 (6 bases). The CDR3 covers 14 residues. Germline-derived CDR1 and CDR2 are ENHRY and SYGVKD. The CDR3 region is CASSGTITGYGYTF. The CDR3 DNA reads TGTGCCAGCAGTGGAACGATAACAGGGTATGGCTACACCTTC.

The CDR3 DNA reads as TGCAGCGGTGGGACTACCCACATTAGCGGTGAGCAGTTCTTC. Translating it yields CSGGTTHISGEQFF. The genes are TRBV29-1 and TRBJ2-1; TRBD2 aligns across 7 bases. With 7 bases clipped from V and 9 bases from J, the junction kept 15 bases outside the gene matches. CDR3 length: 14 residues. Germline values: CDR1 SQVTM, CDR2 ANQGSEA.

CDR3: CASSTEGTTYNEQFF. CDR3 nucleotides: TGTGCCAGCAGCACAGAGGGTACTACCTACAATGAGCAGTTCTTC. V gene TRBV7-3 combines with J gene TRBJ2-1; tentatively, D is TRBD2 (5 bases). The V end lost 5 bases, the J end lost 2 bases, and 13 bases lay between the germline ends. Germline CDR1 and CDR2: SGHTA and FQGTGA. This CDR3 region has 15 residues.

The V and J genes are TRBV12-3 or TRBV12-4 and TRBJ2-1; D tentatively fits TRBD1 or TRBD2 (6 bases each). Trimming left V 5 bases short and J 8 bases short, with 19 bases between. The CDR3 runs to 15 residues. The CDR3 spells CASSPPGAVGDEQFF. DNA of the CDR3: TGTGCCAGCAGTCCCCCGGGGGCTGTGGGCGATGAGCAGTTCTTC.

The chain joins TRBV9 to TRBJ1-1, with 8 bases that match TRBD1. V lost 4 bases, J lost 7 bases, and 9 bases stayed unmatched. The CDR3 consists of 14 residues. The germline V gene encodes CDR1 SGDLS and CDR2 YYNGEE. Written as DNA, the CDR3 is TGTGCCAGCAGCCCCCCGGGACAGGAAAGTGAAGCTTTCTTT. It codes for CASSPPGQESEAFF.

This chain uses TRBV20-1 with TRBJ2-4; TRBD1 agrees at 10 bases. The CDR3 loop spans 16 amino acids. Germline lookup yields CDR1 DFQATT and CDR2 SNEGSKA (reference sequence). With V trimmed by 5 bases and J by 4 bases, 11 bases remained unmatched. The CDR3 loop reads CSASDPRTGGKNIQYF. The CDR3 DNA sequence: TGCAGTGCTTCAGACCCTCGGACAGGGGGAAAAAACATTCAGTACTTC.

This clonotype was observed a few times. The chain uses TRBV10-3 and TRBJ2-1, with D possibly TRBD2 on 6 matching bases. V lost 2 bases to trimming and J lost 8 bases, with 10 bases between them. The germline CDR1 and CDR2 sequences are ENHRY and SYGVKD. This CDR3 has 13 residues. Written as DNA, the CDR3 is TGTGCCATCAGTGAGCGCGGGACTCATGAGCAGTTCTTC. Translating gives CAISERGTHEQFF.

This clonotype has just a few counts. The rearrangement joins TRBV7-8 to TRBJ2-4; TRBD2 agrees at 11 bases. TRBJ2-5 explains the end of the DNA better; the J call may be wrong. The CDR3 extends over 15 amino acids. Germline CDR1 and CDR2: SGHVS and FQNEAQ. In DNA form, the CDR3 reads TGTGCCAGCAGCTTAGACACTAGCGGGGGTGAGACCCAGTACTTC. It translates to CASSLDTSGGETQYF.